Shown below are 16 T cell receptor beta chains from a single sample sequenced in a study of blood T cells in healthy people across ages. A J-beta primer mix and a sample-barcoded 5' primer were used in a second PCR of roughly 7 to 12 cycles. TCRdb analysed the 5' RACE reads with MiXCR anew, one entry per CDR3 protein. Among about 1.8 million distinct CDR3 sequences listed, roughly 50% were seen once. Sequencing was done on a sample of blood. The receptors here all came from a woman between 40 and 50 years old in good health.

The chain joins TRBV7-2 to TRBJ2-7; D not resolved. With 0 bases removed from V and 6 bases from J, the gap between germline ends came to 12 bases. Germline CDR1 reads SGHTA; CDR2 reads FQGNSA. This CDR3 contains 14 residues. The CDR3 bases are TGTGCCAGCAGCTTAGCGCAGTTGATTTGCGAGCAGTACTTC. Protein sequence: CASSLAQLICEQYF.

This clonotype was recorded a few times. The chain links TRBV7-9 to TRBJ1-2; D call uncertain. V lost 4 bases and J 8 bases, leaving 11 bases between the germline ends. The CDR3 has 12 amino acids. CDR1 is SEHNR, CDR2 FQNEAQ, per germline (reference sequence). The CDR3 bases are TGTGCCAGCAGCTACACTGTAGACGGCTACACCTTC. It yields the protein CASSYTVDGYTF.

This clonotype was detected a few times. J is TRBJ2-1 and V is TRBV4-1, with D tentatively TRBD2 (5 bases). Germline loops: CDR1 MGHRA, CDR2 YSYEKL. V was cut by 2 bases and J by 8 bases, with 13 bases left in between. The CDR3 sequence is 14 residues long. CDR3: CASSQPQLVHEQFF. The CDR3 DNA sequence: TGCGCCAGCAGCCAACCACAACTAGTTCATGAGCAGTTCTTC.

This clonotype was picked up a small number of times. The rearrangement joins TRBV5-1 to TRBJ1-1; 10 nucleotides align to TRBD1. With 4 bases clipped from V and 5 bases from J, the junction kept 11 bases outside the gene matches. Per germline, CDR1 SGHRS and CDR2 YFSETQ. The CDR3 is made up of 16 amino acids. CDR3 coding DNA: TGCGCCAGCAGCCCACGACAGGGGGCTACAGGAACTGAAGCTTTCTTT. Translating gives CASSPRQGATGTEAFF.

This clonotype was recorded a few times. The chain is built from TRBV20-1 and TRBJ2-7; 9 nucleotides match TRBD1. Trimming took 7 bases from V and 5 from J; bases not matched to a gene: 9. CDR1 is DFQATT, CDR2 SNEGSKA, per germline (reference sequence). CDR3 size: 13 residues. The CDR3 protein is CSVQQGAQNEQYF. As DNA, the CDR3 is TGCAGTGTGCAACAGGGGGCGCAAAACGAGCAGTACTTC.

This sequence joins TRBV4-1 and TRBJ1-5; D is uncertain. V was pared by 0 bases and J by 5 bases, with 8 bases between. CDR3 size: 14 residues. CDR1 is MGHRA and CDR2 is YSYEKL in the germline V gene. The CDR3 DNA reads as TGCGCCAGCAGCCAAGAGACCGCGGATCAGCCCCAGCATTTT. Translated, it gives CASSQETADQPQHF.

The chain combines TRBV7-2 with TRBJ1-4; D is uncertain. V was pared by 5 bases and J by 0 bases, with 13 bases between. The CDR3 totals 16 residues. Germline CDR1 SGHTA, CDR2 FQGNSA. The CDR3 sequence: CASSLSRAATNEKLFF. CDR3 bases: TGTGCCAGCAGCCTCTCCCGGGCTGCAACTAATGAAAAACTGTTTTTT. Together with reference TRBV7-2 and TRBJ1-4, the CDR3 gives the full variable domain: GAGVSQSPSNKVTEKGKDVELRCDPISGHTALYWYRQSLGQGLEFLIYFQGNSAPDKSGLPSDRFSAERTGGSVSTLTIQRTQQEDSAVYLCASSLSRAATNEKLFFGSGTQLSVL.

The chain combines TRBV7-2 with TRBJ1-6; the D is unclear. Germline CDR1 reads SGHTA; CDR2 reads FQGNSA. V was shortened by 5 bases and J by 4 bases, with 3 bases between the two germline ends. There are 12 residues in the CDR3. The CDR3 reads CASSKYNSPLHF. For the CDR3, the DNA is TGTGCCAGCAGCAAGTATAATTCACCCCTCCACTTT. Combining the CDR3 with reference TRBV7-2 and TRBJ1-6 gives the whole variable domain GAGVSQSPSNKVTEKGKDVELRCDPISGHTALYWYRQSLGQGLEFLIYFQGNSAPDKSGLPSDRFSAERTGGSVSTLTIQRTQQEDSAVYLCASSKYNSPLHFGNGTRLTVT.

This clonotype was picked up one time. CDR3 in DNA: TGTGCCAGCAGTTTGCGAGTGAGCTCCTATAATTCACCCCTCCACTTT. It yields the protein CASSLRVSSYNSPLHF. This chain joins TRBV12-3 or TRBV12-4 and TRBJ1-6; D call uncertain. Between the trimmed V and J ends, which lost 3 bases and 0 bases, there was a span of 9 bases. This CDR3 has 16 residues.

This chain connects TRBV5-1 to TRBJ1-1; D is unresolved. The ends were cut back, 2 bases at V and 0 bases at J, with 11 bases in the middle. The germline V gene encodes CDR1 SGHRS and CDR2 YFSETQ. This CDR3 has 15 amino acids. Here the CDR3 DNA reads TGCGCCAGCAGCTTAAGTAGAGATTTGAACACTGAAGCTTTCTTT. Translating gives CASSLSRDLNTEAFF. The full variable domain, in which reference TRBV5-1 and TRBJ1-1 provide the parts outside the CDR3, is KAGVTQTPRYLIKTRGQQVTLSCSPISGHRSVSWYQQTPGQGLQFLFEYFSETQRNKGNFPGRFSGRQFSNSRSEMNVSTLELGDSALYLCASSLSRDLNTEAFFGQGTRLTVV.

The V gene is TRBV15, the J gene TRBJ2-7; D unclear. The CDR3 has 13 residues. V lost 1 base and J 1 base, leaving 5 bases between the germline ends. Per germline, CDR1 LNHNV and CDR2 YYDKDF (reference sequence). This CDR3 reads CATSRAQSYEQYF. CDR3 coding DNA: TGTGCCACCAGCAGAGCACAGTCCTACGAGCAGTACTTC.

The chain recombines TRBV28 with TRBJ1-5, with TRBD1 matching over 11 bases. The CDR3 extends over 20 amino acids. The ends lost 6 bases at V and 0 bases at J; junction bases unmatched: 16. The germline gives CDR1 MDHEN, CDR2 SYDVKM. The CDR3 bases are TGTGCCAGCAGCCATGCCCTTGGACAGGGGGCTCTTTATAGCAATCAGCCCCAGCATTTT. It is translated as CASSHALGQGALYSNQPQHF. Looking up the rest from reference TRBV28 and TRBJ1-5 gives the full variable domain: DVKVTQSSRYLVKRTGEKVFLECVQDMDHENMFWYRQDPGLGLRLIYFSYDVKMKEKGDIPEGYSVSREKKERFSLILESASTNQTSMYLCASSHALGQGALYSNQPQHFGDGTRLSIL.

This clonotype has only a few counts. This chain's CDR3 is CASSSAREQYF. The CDR3 DNA follows: TGTGCCAGCAGTTCCGCGCGCGAGCAGTACTTC. The chain is built from TRBV27 and TRBJ2-4, with no clear D. With the DNA end fitting TRBJ2-7 better, the J assignment may be wrong. The germline V gene has CDR1 MNHEY and CDR2 SMNVEV (reference sequence). The CDR3 spans 11 residues.

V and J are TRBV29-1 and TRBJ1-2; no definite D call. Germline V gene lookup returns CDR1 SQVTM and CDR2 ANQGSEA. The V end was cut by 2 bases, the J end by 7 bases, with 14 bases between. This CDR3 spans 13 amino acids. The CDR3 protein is CSVETFRSGGYTF. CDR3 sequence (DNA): TGCAGCGTTGAAACCTTCCGGTCGGGTGGCTACACCTTC.

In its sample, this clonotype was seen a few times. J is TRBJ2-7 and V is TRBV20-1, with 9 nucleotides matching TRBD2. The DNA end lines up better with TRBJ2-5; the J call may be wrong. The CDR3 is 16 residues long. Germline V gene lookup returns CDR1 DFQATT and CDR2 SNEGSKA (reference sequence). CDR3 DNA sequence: TGCAGTGCTAGATCACTTTGGCGGGGGGGCGGGGAGACCCAGTACTTC. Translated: CSARSLWRGGGETQYF.

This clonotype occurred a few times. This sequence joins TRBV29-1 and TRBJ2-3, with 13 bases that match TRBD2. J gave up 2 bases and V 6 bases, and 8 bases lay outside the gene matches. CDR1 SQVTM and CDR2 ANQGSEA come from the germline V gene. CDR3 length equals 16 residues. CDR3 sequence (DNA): TGCAGCGTGCAATCGACTAGCGGGGGGAACACAGATACGCAGTATTTT. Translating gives CSVQSTSGGNTDTQYF.